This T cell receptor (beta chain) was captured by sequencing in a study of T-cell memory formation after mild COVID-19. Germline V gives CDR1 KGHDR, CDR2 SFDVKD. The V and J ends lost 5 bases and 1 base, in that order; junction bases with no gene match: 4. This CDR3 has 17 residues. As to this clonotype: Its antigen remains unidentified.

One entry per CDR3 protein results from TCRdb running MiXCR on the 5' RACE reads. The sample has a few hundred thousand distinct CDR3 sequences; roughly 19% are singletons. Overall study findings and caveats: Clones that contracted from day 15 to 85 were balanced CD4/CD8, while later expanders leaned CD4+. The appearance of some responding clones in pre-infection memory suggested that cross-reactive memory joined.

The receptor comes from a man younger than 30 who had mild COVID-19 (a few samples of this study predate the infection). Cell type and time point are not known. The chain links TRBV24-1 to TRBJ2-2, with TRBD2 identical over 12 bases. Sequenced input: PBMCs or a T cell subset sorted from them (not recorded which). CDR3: CATSGLAGALNTGELFF. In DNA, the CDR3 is TGTGCCACCAGTGGACTAGCGGGGGCCCTGAACACCGGGGAGCTGTTTTTT.